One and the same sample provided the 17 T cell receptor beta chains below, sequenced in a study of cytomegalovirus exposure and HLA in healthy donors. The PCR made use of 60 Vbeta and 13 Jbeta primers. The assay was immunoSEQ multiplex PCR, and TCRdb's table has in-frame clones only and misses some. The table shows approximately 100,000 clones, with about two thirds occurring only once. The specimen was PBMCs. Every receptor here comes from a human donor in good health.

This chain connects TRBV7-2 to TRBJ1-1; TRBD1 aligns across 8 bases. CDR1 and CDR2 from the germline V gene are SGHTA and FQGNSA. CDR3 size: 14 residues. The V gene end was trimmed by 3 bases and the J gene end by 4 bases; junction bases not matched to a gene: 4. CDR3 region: CASSFQGASTEAFF. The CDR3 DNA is TGTGCCAGCAGCTTTCAGGGGGCGAGCACTGAAGCTTTCTTT.

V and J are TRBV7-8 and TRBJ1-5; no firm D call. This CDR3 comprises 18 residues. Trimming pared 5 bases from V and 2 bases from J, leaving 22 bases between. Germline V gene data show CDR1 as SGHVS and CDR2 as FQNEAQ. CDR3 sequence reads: CASSLLNAAGLGNQPQHF. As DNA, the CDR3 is TGTGCCAGCAGCCTGCTCAATGCGGCGGGGTTGGGCAATCAGCCCCAGCATTTT.

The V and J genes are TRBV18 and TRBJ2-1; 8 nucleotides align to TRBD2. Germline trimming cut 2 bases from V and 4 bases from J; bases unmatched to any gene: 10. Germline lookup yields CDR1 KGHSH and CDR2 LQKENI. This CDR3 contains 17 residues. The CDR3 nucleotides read TGTGCCAGCTCACCAATACCCCTGGCGGGGGGTTACAATGAGCAGTTCTTC. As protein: CASSPIPLAGGYNEQFF.

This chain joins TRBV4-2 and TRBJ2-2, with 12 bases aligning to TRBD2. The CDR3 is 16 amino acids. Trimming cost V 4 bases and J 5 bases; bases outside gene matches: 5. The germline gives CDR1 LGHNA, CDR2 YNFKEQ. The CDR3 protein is CASSRRTSGNTGELFF. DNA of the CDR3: TGTGCCAGCAGCCGTCGGACTAGCGGGAATACCGGGGAGCTGTTTTTT.

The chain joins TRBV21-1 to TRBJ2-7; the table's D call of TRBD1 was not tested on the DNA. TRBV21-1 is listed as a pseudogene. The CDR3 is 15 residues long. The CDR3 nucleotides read TGTGCCAGCAGCAAAGCACTCGGACAGGGGTACGAGCAGTACTTC. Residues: CASSKALGQGYEQYF.

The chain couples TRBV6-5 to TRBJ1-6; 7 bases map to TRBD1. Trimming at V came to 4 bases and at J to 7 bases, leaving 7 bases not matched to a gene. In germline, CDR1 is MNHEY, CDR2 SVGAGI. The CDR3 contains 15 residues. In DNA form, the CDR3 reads TGTGCCAGCAGTTCCCAGGACAGGAGGAATTCACCCCTCCACTTT. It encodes CASSSQDRRNSPLHF.

The CDR3 loop is CASTPGQGRGYTF. The CDR3 coding sequence is TGTGCCAGCACACCGGGACAGGGTAGAGGCTACACCTTC. The V call is TRBV5-6, the J call TRBJ1-2; TRBD1 aligns across 9 bases. The CDR3 runs 13 residues. The trim removed 6 bases at V and 8 bases at J, leaving 8 bases unmatched. Germline V CDR1 and CDR2: SGHDT, YYEEEE.

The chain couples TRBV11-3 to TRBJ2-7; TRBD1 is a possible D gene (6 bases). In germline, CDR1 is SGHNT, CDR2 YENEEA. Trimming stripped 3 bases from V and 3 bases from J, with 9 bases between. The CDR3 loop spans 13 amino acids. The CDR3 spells CASSFTGSYEQYF. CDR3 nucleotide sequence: TGTGCCAGCAGCTTTACAGGGAGCTACGAGCAGTACTTC. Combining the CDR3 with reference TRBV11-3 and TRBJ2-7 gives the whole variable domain EAGVVQSPRYKIIEKKQPVAFWCNPISGHNTLYWYLQNLGQGPELLIRYENEEAVDDSQLPKDRFSAERLKGVDSTLKIQPAELGDSAVYLCASSFTGSYEQYFGPGTRLTVT.

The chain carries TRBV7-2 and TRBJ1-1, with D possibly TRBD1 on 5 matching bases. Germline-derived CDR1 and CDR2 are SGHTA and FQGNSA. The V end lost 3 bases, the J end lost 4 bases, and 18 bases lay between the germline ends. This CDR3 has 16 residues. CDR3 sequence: CASSFRRGERATEAFF. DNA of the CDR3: TGTGCCAGCAGCTTTCGGAGGGGAGAGAGGGCCACTGAAGCTTTCTTT.

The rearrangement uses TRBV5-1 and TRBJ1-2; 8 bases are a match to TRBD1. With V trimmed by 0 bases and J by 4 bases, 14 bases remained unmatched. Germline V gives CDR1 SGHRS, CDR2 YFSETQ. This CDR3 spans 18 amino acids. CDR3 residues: CASSLEGPRGPVGYGYTF. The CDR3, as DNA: TGCGCCAGCAGCTTGGAAGGCCCCAGGGGGCCTGTTGGCTATGGCTACACCTTC. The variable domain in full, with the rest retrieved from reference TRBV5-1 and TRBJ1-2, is KAGVTQTPRYLIKTRGQQVTLSCSPISGHRSVSWYQQTPGQGLQFLFEYFSETQRNKGNFPGRFSGRQFSNSRSEMNVSTLELGDSALYLCASSLEGPRGPVGYGYTFGSGTRLTVV.

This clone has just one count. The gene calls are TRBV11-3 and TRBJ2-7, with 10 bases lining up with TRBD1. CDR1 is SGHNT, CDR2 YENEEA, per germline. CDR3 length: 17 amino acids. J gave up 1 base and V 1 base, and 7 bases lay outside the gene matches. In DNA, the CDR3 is TGTGCCAGCAGCTTAGGGGGGGACAGGGGCGCTTCCTACGAGCAGTACTTC. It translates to CASSLGGDRGASYEQYF.

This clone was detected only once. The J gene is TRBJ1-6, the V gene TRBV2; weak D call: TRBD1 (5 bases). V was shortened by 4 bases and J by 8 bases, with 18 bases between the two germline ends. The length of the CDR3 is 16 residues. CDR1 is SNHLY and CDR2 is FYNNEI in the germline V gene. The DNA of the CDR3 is TGTGCCAGCAGTGCGGTTTTAGGGGCCAGGTATTCACCCCTCCACTTT. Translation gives CASSAVLGARYSPLHF.

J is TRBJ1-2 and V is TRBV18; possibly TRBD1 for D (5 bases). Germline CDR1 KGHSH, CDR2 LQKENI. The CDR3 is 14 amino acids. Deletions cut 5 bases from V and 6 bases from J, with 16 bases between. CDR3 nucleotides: TGTGCCAGCTCAAACTTAAGAGGAGGGGATGGCTACACCTTC. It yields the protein CASSNLRGGDGYTF.

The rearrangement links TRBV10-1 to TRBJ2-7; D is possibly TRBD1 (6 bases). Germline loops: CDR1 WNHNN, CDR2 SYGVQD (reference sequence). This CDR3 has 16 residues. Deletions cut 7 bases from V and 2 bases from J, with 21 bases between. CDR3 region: CASKLPDREHAYEQYF. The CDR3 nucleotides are TGCGCCAGCAAGCTTCCGGACAGAGAACATGCCTACGAGCAGTACTTC.

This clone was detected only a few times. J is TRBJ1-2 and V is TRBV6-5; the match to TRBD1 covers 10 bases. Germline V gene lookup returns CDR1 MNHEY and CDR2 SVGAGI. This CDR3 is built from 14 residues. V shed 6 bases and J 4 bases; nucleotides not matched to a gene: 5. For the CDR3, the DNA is TGTGCCAGCAGAGGAGGGACAGGGGTCTATGGCTACACCTTC. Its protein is CASRGGTGVYGYTF.

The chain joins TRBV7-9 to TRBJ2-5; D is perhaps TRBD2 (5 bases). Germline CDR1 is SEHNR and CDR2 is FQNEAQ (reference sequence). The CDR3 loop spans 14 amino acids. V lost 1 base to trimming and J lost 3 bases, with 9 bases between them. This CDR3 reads CASSLVSGEETQYF. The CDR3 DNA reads TGTGCCAGCAGCTTAGTTTCCGGGGAAGAGACCCAGTACTTC.

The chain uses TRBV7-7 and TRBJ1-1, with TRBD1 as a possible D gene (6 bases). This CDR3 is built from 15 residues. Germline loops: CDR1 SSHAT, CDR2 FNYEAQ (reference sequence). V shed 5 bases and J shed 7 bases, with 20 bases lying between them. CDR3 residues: CASSPPGQGTDEAFF. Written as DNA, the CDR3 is TGTGCCAGCAGCCCACCGGGACAAGGTACGGATGAAGCTTTCTTT.